This T cell receptor beta chain is from a study of T cells in Graves' hyperthyroidism and ophthalmopathy. Study-wide points: A 13 V-J model separated ophthalmopathy from stable hyperthyroidism. In the blood, most expanded thyroid clonotypes above 0.001 appeared as well.

The TCR beta CDR3 regions underwent amplification using RNA transcripts as the source. The TCR CDR3 was amplified in a first-round RT-PCR using the HTBI primer set. Via MiXCR, TCRdb re-called the multiplex PCR reads, giving one row per CDR3 protein. The repertoire has 300,000 to 450,000 distinct CDR3 sequences, about 14% of them found once; the top ten carry approximately 10%. Worth noting for this clonotype: The antigen is unknown. Since a much larger clone is just one base distant, this may be a read error.

Reasons for excluding patients were uncontrolled infection, other autoimmune disease, pregnancy or lactation. The J segment lost 5 bases and the V segment lost 4 bases, leaving 4 bases of the junction unmatched. This CDR3 has 15 amino acids. The TCR comes from a woman aged 55-70 years with Graves' hyperthyroidism. This chain connects TRBV12-3 or TRBV12-4 to TRBJ2-3; the match to TRBD1 covers 12 bases. Source material: blood. CDR3 in DNA: TGTGCCAGCAGTTACGGGACAGGGGGCGTAGATACGCAGTATTTT. Translation: CASSYGTGGVDTQYF.